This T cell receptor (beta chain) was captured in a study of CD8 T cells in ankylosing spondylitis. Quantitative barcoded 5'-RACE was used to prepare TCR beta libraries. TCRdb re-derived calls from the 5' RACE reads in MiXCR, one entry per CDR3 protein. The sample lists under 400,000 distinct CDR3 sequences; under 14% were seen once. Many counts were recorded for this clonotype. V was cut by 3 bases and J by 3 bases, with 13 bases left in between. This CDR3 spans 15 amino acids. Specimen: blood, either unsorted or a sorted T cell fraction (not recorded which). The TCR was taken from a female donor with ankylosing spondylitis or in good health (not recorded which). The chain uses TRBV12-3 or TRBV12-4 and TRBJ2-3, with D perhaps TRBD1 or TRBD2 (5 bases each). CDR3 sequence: CASSFGGVDTDTQYF. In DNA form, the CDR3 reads TGTGCCAGCAGTTTTGGGGGAGTAGATACAGATACGCAGTATTTT.